The text below deals with one TCR beta chain. J gave up 4 bases and V 4 bases, and 7 bases lay outside the gene matches. Germline loops: CDR1 SGHDN, CDR2 FVKESK. The CDR3 extends over 15 amino acids. Measured with immunoSEQ multiplex PCR; TCRdb has only the in-frame clones, and not every one. The sample includes about 150,000 clones, 93% of them seen just once. This entry comes from a study of control samples from healthy donors and cancer patients. The sample taken for sequencing was blood. This chain uses TRBV14 with TRBJ1-5; the match to TRBD1 covers 7 bases. This clonotype was obtained from a man younger than 35 in good health. CDR3 sequence: CASSPRAGGNQPQHF. CDR3 bases: TGTGCCAGCAGCCCCAGGGCAGGGGGAAATCAGCCCCAGCATTTT.